Here is one T cell receptor (beta chain) with its context. The length of the CDR3 is 16 residues. The germline gives CDR1 LGHNA, CDR2 YSLEER. The ends lost 4 bases at V and 2 bases at J; junction bases unmatched: 8. Authors' analysis steps: Reference gene primers were amplified, and this amplification served to estimate nucleated cell counts. Produced via immunoSEQ multiplex PCR; TCRdb's table is partial and in-frame only. That table gives V, J and clone size, and the DNA gave D and trimming. Here the sample spans about 16,000 clones, roughly 91% being singletons. Seattle patients were enrolled while actively infected and followed longitudinally. The sample is drawn from a study of blood T cell repertoires in COVID-19. For the study at large: PBMCs, B-cell-depleted T cells, or T cells provided the cDNA or gDNA that made up the material.

J is TRBJ1-1 and V is TRBV4-3; 9 bases are shared with TRBD1. This receptor was obtained from a woman older than 75 with COVID-19, enrolled during active disease. Material for sequencing was peripheral blood. CDR3 sequence: CASSPGQGPFNTEAFF. The CDR3 bases are TGCGCCAGCAGCCCTGGACAGGGGCCCTTCAACACTGAAGCTTTCTTT.